Listed here are 25 T cell receptor beta chains from one sample, sequenced in a study of shared clonotypes between healthy human individuals (TCRdb year 2020). The library was obtained by the immunoSEQ multiplex PCR assay. TCRdb took over this immuneACCESS table, retaining in-frame rearrangements with V and J assigned. Such tables are incomplete; in checked studies, under half of the missing clones stem from an unresolved V gene, and the remainder is unexplained. This sample lists 600,000 to 700,000 clones; around three quarters were detected once. The top ten clonotypes cover around 1.8% of the sample. Sequenced material: memory CD4+ T cells sorted from blood. According to the study, the label for this sample's cell subset or site signals: CD45RA-negative fraction. These TCRs come from a woman aged 25 to 39 in good health.

The rearrangement joins TRBV7-2 to TRBJ2-5, with D perhaps given as TRBD1 or TRBD2 (6 bases each). Germline V gene data show CDR1 as SGHTA and CDR2 as FQGNSA. Trimming cost V 3 bases and J 1 base, with 15 bases left between them. The CDR3 is 16 amino acids. CDR3 region: CASSFGGGPSQETQYF. The CDR3 bases are TGTGCCAGCAGCTTCGGTGGGGGGCCTTCCCAAGAGACCCAGTACTTC.

The chain carries TRBV28 and TRBJ2-7; D unresolved. Trimming removed 2 bases at V and 0 bases at J, with 11 bases between. The CDR3 is 15 amino acids. Germline CDR1 and CDR2: MDHEN and SYDVKM. CDR3 protein: CASSLQDSSSYEQYF. For the CDR3, the DNA is TGTGCCAGCAGTTTACAGGATAGTAGCTCCTACGAGCAGTACTTC.

This clone came up many times. The J gene is TRBJ2-3, the V gene TRBV5-6; TRBD2 aligns across 7 bases. Germline V gene sequence: CDR1 SGHDT, CDR2 YYEEEE. The CDR3 has 15 amino acids. The junction had 12 bases not matched to a gene; V was cut back by 7 bases and J by 4 bases. The CDR3 loop reads CASGVGEGPADTQYF. The CDR3 region has the DNA TGTGCCAGCGGTGTGGGGGAGGGCCCGGCAGATACGCAGTATTTT.

The genes are TRBV29-1 and TRBJ2-7; TRBD1 aligns across 9 bases. Germline V gene lookup returns CDR1 SQVTM and CDR2 ANQGSEA. The J segment lost 2 bases and the V segment lost 6 bases, leaving 5 bases of the junction unmatched. This CDR3 region has 13 residues. The CDR3, as DNA: TGCAGCGTCACCGGGACAGGGACCTACGAGCAGTACTTC. It yields the protein CSVTGTGTYEQYF.

The CDR3 spells CSVAGAEETQYF. CDR3 DNA sequence: TGCAGCGTTGCAGGGGCTGAAGAGACCCAGTACTTC. The chain combines TRBV29-1 with TRBJ2-5; a possible D gene is TRBD1 (6 bases). V was cut by 4 bases and J by 3 bases, with 9 bases left in between. This CDR3 spans 12 amino acids. Germline V gene sequence: CDR1 SQVTM, CDR2 ANQGSEA.

Details on this clone: In the same sample, other DNA sequences code for this CDR3. The chain employs TRBV5-1 and TRBJ2-1; D ambiguous. Trimming pared 0 bases from V and 3 bases from J, leaving 10 bases between. The germline CDR1 and CDR2 sequences are SGHRS and YFSETQ. This CDR3 spans 15 amino acids. Written as DNA, the CDR3 is TGCGCCAGCAGCTTGGCTTCCCAACTCTACAATGAGCAGTTCTTC. Amino acid sequence: CASSLASQLYNEQFF. Together with reference TRBV5-1 and TRBJ2-1, the CDR3 gives the full variable domain: KAGVTQTPRYLIKTRGQQVTLSCSPISGHRSVSWYQQTPGQGLQFLFEYFSETQRNKGNFPGRFSGRQFSNSRSEMNVSTLELGDSALYLCASSLASQLYNEQFFGPGTRLTVL.

Only a few counts were recorded for this clone. The chain joins TRBV7-2 to TRBJ1-2; 12 bases agree with TRBD1. V was pared by 0 bases and J by 7 bases, with 6 bases of the junction left unmatched. The CDR3 contains 16 residues. CDR1 and CDR2 from the germline V gene are SGHTA and FQGNSA. The CDR3, as DNA: TGTGCCAGCAGCTTAGCCGGGACAGGGGGCAGAGGTGGCTACACCTTC. Its translation is CASSLAGTGGRGGYTF.

The rearrangement links TRBV5-1 to TRBJ1-2, with TRBD1 matching over 7 bases. Germline V gene lookup returns CDR1 SGHRS and CDR2 YFSETQ. The CDR3 is 15 residues long. Losses at the gene ends were 5 bases for V and 2 bases for J; bases not matched to a gene: 9. The chain's CDR3 is CASSPRTGQNYGYTF. The CDR3 DNA sequence: TGCGCCAGCAGTCCGCGGACAGGACAGAACTATGGCTACACCTTC.

CDR3 bases: TGTGCCATCAGTGAGTCGACAGGGGCCCTCTCTGGGGCCAACGTCCTGACTTTC. Translation: CAISESTGALSGANVLTF. This sequence joins TRBV10-3 and TRBJ2-6, with 8 bases lining up with TRBD1. Germline values: CDR1 ENHRY, CDR2 SYGVKD. The CDR3 is made up of 18 amino acids. V trimming: 0 bases; J trimming: 0 bases; junction bases outside the gene matches: 4.

The chain links TRBV7-7 to TRBJ2-5; D might be TRBD1 or TRBD2, each matching 6 bases. The CDR3 is 14 residues long. In germline, CDR1 is SSHAT, CDR2 FNYEAQ (reference sequence). The V gene lost 4 bases and the J gene lost 1 base, with 10 bases spanning the gap. CDR3 DNA sequence: TGTGCCAGCAGCTCGAGGGGGGTCCAAGAGACCCAGTACTTC. Protein: CASSSRGVQETQYF.

In its sample, this clone was seen many times. The same CDR3 also results from other DNA sequences found in this sample. V gene TRBV7-2 combines with J gene TRBJ2-3; 12 bases map to TRBD2. The CDR3 runs to 16 residues. From germline, CDR1 is SGHTA and CDR2 FQGNSA. V was pared by 1 base and J by 6 bases, with 5 bases of the junction left unmatched. CDR3 sequence: CASSLGPLAGGDTQYF. The CDR3 DNA follows: TGTGCCAGCAGCTTAGGCCCCCTAGCGGGAGGGGATACGCAGTATTTT.

This clone was found once. The rearrangement uses TRBV5-1 and TRBJ2-7, with a tentative D call TRBD2 (5 bases). The CDR3 has 13 residues. Germline values: CDR1 SGHRS, CDR2 YFSETQ. Trimming pared 4 bases from V and 2 bases from J, leaving 10 bases between. The CDR3 nucleotides are TGCGCCAGCAGCATGGGAGTAACCTACGAGCAGTACTTC. It is translated as CASSMGVTYEQYF. The variable domain in full, with the rest retrieved from reference TRBV5-1 and TRBJ2-7, is KAGVTQTPRYLIKTRGQQVTLSCSPISGHRSVSWYQQTPGQGLQFLFEYFSETQRNKGNFPGRFSGRQFSNSRSEMNVSTLELGDSALYLCASSMGVTYEQYFGPGTRLTVT.

CDR3 residues: CASRWGTGGSEAFF. The CDR3, as DNA: TGTGCCAGCAGGTGGGGGACAGGGGGCTCTGAAGCTTTCTTT. The chain links TRBV28 to TRBJ1-1; 12 bases match TRBD1. Per the germline V gene, CDR1 is MDHEN and CDR2 is SYDVKM. The CDR3 is 14 amino acids. J gave up 6 bases and V 6 bases, and 5 bases lay outside the gene matches.

This clone was seen a few times. The chain employs TRBV6-6 and TRBJ1-2, with no clear D. Germline V gene lookup returns CDR1 MNHNY and CDR2 SVGAGI (reference sequence). V was pared by 6 bases and J by 8 bases, with 10 bases between. The CDR3 runs 11 residues. In DNA form, the CDR3 reads TGTGCCAGCAGAGAGGGTCCGGGCTACACCTTC. Encoded protein: CASREGPGYTF.

For this clone: Distinct nucleotide sequences in the sample also encode this CDR3. The V gene is TRBV11-2, the J gene TRBJ2-7; 7 bases are a match to TRBD2. J lost 0 bases, V lost 5 bases, and 4 bases had no gene match. This CDR3 has 14 amino acids. From germline, CDR1 is SGHAT and CDR2 FQNNGV. The CDR3 DNA is TGTGCCAGCAGCCGCCAGCGGGACTCCTACGAGCAGTACTTC. Protein sequence: CASSRQRDSYEQYF.

This clone was seen repeatedly, ten times or more. The same CDR3 is also encoded by other DNA sequences in this sample. The chain has TRBV7-9 and TRBJ1-4; D call uncertain. Germline CDR1 SEHNR, CDR2 FQNEAQ (reference sequence). This CDR3 is built from 14 residues. Trimming removed 5 bases at V and 4 bases at J, with 11 bases between. CDR3 nucleotide sequence: TGTGCCAGCAGCGGCCCGGCGGGTAATGAAAAACTGTTTTTT. Encoded protein: CASSGPAGNEKLFF.

This clone came up once. The chain employs TRBV6-4 and TRBJ2-7, with 10 bases matching TRBD1. V was pared by 2 bases and J by 2 bases, with 6 bases of the junction left unmatched. Germline V CDR1 and CDR2: MRHNA, SNTAGT. The CDR3 consists of 16 residues. The CDR3 DNA reads as TGTGCCAGCAGTGACCCGACAGGGGGCTTGACCTACGAGCAGTACTTC. Protein: CASSDPTGGLTYEQYF.

Written as DNA, the CDR3 is TGTGCCAGTACCCAAGGCAGGGGGAACTCTGGGGCCAACGTCCTGACTTTC. It translates to CASTQGRGNSGANVLTF. The J gene is TRBJ2-6, the V gene TRBV19; 7 positions match TRBD1. Germline V gene data show CDR1 as LNHDA and CDR2 as SQIVND (reference sequence). The CDR3 is 17 residues long. Germline trimming cut 7 bases from V and 0 bases from J; bases unmatched to any gene: 9.

CDR3: CASSDIRGLDSGANVLTF. As DNA, the CDR3 is TGCGCCAGCAGCGATATCAGGGGCTTGGACTCTGGGGCCAACGTCCTGACTTTC. The chain is built from TRBV5-1 and TRBJ2-6; D perhaps matches TRBD1 (6 bases). Between the trimmed V and J ends, which lost 4 bases and 0 bases, there was a span of 17 bases. This CDR3 is built from 18 residues. Germline CDR1 and CDR2: SGHRS and YFSETQ.

V usage is TRBV2 and J usage is TRBJ2-1; D is possibly TRBD2 (5 bases). Germline assignment: CDR1 SNHLY and CDR2 FYNNEI. The V end was cut by 9 bases, the J end by 16 bases, with 19 bases between. The CDR3 extends over 11 amino acids. CDR3 DNA sequence: TGTGCCAGTAGGCTTGTCGGGGAATTCTTCTTC. This sequence encodes CASRLVGEFFF.

The chain combines TRBV18 with TRBJ2-2; TRBD2 is a possible D gene (5 bases). V lost 2 bases to trimming and J lost 5 bases, with 9 bases between them. The CDR3 spans 14 residues. Looked up from germline, CDR1 is KGHSH and CDR2 is LQKENI. CDR3 region: CASSPRGRTGELFF. CDR3 DNA: TGTGCCAGCTCACCAAGAGGGCGAACCGGGGAGCTGTTTTTT.

The rearrangement links TRBV29-1 to TRBJ2-1; maybe TRBD1 (5 bases). The CDR3 consists of 13 residues. Trimming cost V 5 bases and J 1 base, with 9 bases left between them. Germline values: CDR1 SQVTM, CDR2 ANQGSEA. CDR3 region: CSVSAGSYNEQFF. The CDR3 coding sequence is TGCAGCGTTTCCGCAGGGTCCTACAATGAGCAGTTCTTC.

This chain joins TRBV28 and TRBJ1-5, with TRBD1 matching 7 bases. Germline V CDR1 and CDR2: MDHEN, SYDVKM. V lost 6 bases to trimming and J lost 5 bases; unmatched junction nucleotides: 10. The CDR3 extends over 15 amino acids. The CDR3, as DNA: TGTGCCAGCAGCACAACTTCCCAGGGGGATCAGCCCCAGCATTTT. Translating it yields CASSTTSQGDQPQHF.

V and J are TRBV6-1 and TRBJ1-5; D is ambiguous. The germline V gene encodes CDR1 MNHNS and CDR2 SASEGT. The CDR3 totals 14 residues. Trimming removed 3 bases at V and 0 bases at J, with 6 bases between. CDR3 bases: TGTGCCAGCAGTGATAGCCATAGCAATCAGCCCCAGCATTTT. Its translation is CASSDSHSNQPQHF.

CDR3: CASSLLLSSGPYEQYF. The DNA of the CDR3 is TGCGCCAGCAGCTTGCTCCTGTCTAGCGGACCCTACGAGCAGTACTTC. The chain joins TRBV5-1 to TRBJ2-7, with 7 bases that match TRBD2. This CDR3 has 16 residues. The V segment lost 1 base and the J segment 2 bases; nucleotides outside the gene matches: 9. Germline CDR1 is SGHRS and CDR2 is YFSETQ.